This T cell receptor (beta chain) was retrieved from a study of T cell responses to AZD1222 COVID-19 vaccine. As concerns this clone: Its antigen is unidentified.

Trimming removed 2 bases from V and 0 bases from J, with 16 bases in between. The CDR3 is 17 residues long. Per germline, CDR1 KGHSH and CDR2 LQKENI. Study-level results: Most donors were white British, females outnumbered males, and clonal diversity was possibly underestimated.

The data were produced by immunoSEQ multiplex PCR, yet TCRdb's version contains in-frame clones alone and is incomplete. This table holds about 180,000 clones, roughly 94% found once. The source of this sequence is an adult who received the AZD1222 COVID-19 vaccine. The gene calls are TRBV18 and TRBJ1-1, with TRBD1 as a possible D gene (5 bases). The sample was peripheral blood, taken 28 days after the second AZD1222 dose. The CDR3 sequence: CASSPYGTFGLNTEAFF. The CDR3 coding sequence is TGTGCCAGCTCACCATACGGGACCTTTGGATTGAACACTGAAGCTTTCTTT.